These T cell receptor beta chains were read from a single sample in a study of chemoradiotherapy in HPV16-positive cancers. Assay: immunoSEQ multiplex PCR; the TCRdb copy retains only in-frame clones and omits some. The sample has some 800 clones; 80% are singletons. Specimen: tumor tissue, collected from a patient who underwent chemoradiotherapy. Source of these receptors: a human donor with HPV-associated anogenital cancer. The CDR3 runs from the conserved cysteine through the conserved F or W. Each record gives: CDR3 protein, CDR3 length, J gene, D gene, clone size, V gene. The D gene is left open where the match is weak. Clone size is stated in some rows and not others, as once, few, many or a class when expanded.

cdr3_aa: CASSGLADTQYF
cdr3_length: 12
j_call: TRBJ2-3
d_call: TRBD2
clone_size: .
v_call: TRBV5-1

cdr3_aa: CATTGQKNTEAFF
cdr3_length: 13
j_call: TRBJ1-1
d_call: TRBD1
clone_size: once
v_call: TRBV7-9

cdr3_aa: CASSIAGGYEQYF
cdr3_length: 13
j_call: TRBJ2-7
d_call: .
clone_size: once
v_call: TRBV19

cdr3_aa: CASQRGYQETQYF
cdr3_length: 13
j_call: TRBJ2-5
d_call: .
clone_size: few
v_call: TRBV6-6

cdr3_aa: CASSPGASYNEQFF
cdr3_length: 14
j_call: TRBJ2-1
d_call: .
clone_size: .
v_call: TRBV4-3

cdr3_aa: CASSEGGGTEAFF
cdr3_length: 13
j_call: TRBJ1-1
d_call: .
clone_size: few
v_call: TRBV2

cdr3_aa: CASSSLLAPGELFF
cdr3_length: 14
j_call: TRBJ2-2
d_call: .
clone_size: .
v_call: TRBV7-9

cdr3_aa: CASKRPERDTQYF
cdr3_length: 13
j_call: TRBJ2-3
d_call: .
clone_size: .
v_call: TRBV2

cdr3_aa: CASSFSGTSGGAANEQFF
cdr3_length: 18
j_call: TRBJ2-1
d_call: TRBD2
clone_size: .
v_call: TRBV11-3

cdr3_aa: CATEGSGTGELFF
cdr3_length: 13
j_call: TRBJ2-2
d_call: .
clone_size: .
v_call: TRBV15

cdr3_aa: CASSPGTSNIGEQFF
cdr3_length: 15
j_call: TRBJ2-1
d_call: .
clone_size: .
v_call: TRBV28

cdr3_aa: CASSYTETDTQYF
cdr3_length: 13
j_call: TRBJ2-3
d_call: .
clone_size: .
v_call: TRBV5-4

cdr3_aa: CASRVDRAGNTIYF
cdr3_length: 14
j_call: TRBJ1-3
d_call: TRBD1
clone_size: .
v_call: TRBV2